This T cell receptor beta chain was sequenced during a study of naive and memory T cell subsets. This CDR3 region has 15 residues. V was trimmed by 3 bases and J by 0 bases, leaving 10 bases between them. Four subsets defined by CD45RA and CD27 were sorted after CD3, CD4, CD8 and live/dead staining. The beta constant-region primer was an equimolar mix of two oligonucleotides covering TRBC1 and TRBC2. Nested alpha and beta constant-region primers with the SP2 primer drove four PCR rounds on ligated cDNA. MiXCR, run by TCRdb on the UMI-ligation and nested PCR reads, gives a single entry per CDR3 protein. This sample yields approximately 140,000 distinct CDR3 sequences, of which 15% to 25% are seen a single time; about 0.57% belongs to the top ten. The study's findings and limits: Naive repertoires, especially CD8, held a few larger clonotypes, possibly memory cells re-expressing CD45RA.

A remark on this clonotype: What it binds is unknown.

The receptor's source is a human donor in good health. The chain links TRBV12-3 or TRBV12-4 to TRBJ2-3, with D perhaps TRBD1 (6 bases). The sample was naive CD8+ T cells from blood. The CDR3 protein is CASSFRGRSTDTQYF. The CDR3 region has the DNA TGTGCCAGCAGTTTCAGGGGAAGGAGCACAGATACGCAGTATTTT.